Sequencing of this TCR beta chain was carried out in a study of cytomegalovirus exposure and HLA in healthy donors. Study-level results: The study carried out a later analysis of TCR beta sequences. It associated around 17,000 of them with specific HLA alleles at a false discovery rate of 0.05. TCR beta V segments were, for the most part, productive about 90% or about 30% of the time in an earlier analysis.

The CDR3 loop spans 12 amino acids. From germline, CDR1 is SEHNR and CDR2 FQNEAQ (reference sequence). Trimming took off 1 base at V and 8 bases at J, with 5 bases between the two ends. Amplification used 60 Vbeta primers and 13 Jbeta primers. Some clones are missing from TCRdb's copy, which holds only in-frame ones; the method was immunoSEQ multiplex PCR. The sample lists 220,000 or so clones, about 74% occurring once. This clone has just a few counts. Its specificity is not known. Sequencing was carried out using PBMCs. The genes are TRBV7-9 and TRBJ2-2; the D is unclear. This receptor was taken from a woman between 25 and 40 years old in good health and CMV-seronegative. CDR3 nucleotides: TGTGCCAGCAGCTTAGTACTGGGGGAGCTGTTTTTT. Its protein is CASSLVLGELFF.